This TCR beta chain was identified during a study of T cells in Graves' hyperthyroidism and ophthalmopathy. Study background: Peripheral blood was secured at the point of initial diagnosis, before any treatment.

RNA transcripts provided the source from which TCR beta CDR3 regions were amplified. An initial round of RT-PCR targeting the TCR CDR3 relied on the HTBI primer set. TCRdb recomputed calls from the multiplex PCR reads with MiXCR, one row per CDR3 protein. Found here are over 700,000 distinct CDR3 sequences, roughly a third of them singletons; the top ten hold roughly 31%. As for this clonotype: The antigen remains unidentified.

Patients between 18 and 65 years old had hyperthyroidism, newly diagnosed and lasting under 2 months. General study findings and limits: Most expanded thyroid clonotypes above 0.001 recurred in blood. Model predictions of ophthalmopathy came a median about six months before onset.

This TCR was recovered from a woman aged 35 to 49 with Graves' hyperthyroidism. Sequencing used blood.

The CDR3 spells CATSEGLDRSYEQYF. Written as DNA, the CDR3 is TGTGCCACCAGTGAGGGCCTAGATCGTTCCTACGAGCAGTACTTC. The chain joins TRBV24-1 to TRBJ2-7; no firm D call. The CDR3 contains 15 residues. Germline loops: CDR1 KGHDR, CDR2 SFDVKD. Trimming shortened V by 4 bases and J by 1 base, and 13 bases separated the two germline ends.